The clone carrying this T cell receptor beta chain has just one count. Method: immunoSEQ multiplex PCR; TCRdb's copy keeps in-frame clones and lacks some. Of approximately 210,000 clones listed, more than 85% were seen once; the top ten hold about 1.9%. The V gene's germline CDR1 is LNHDA and CDR2 SQIVND (reference sequence). This CDR3 spans 14 amino acids. The V end was cut by 4 bases, the J end by 3 bases, with 11 bases between. The sample is drawn from a study of blood T cell repertoires in COVID-19. This chain uses TRBV19 with TRBJ2-3; possibly TRBD1 for D (6 bases). Sequencing was done on a sample of peripheral blood. The clonotype was recovered from a man aged 35-49 years with active or convalescent COVID-19. The CDR3: CASSTDQGTDTQYF. CDR3 DNA sequence: TGTGCCAGTAGTACAGACCAGGGGACAGATACGCAGTATTTT. The full variable domain, its missing parts supplied by reference TRBV19 and TRBJ2-3, is DGGITQSPKYLFRKEGQNVTLSCEQNLNHDAMYWYRQDPGQGLRLIYYSQIVNDFQKGDIAEGYSVSREKKESFPLTVTSAQKNPTAFYLCASSTDQGTDTQYFGPGTRLTVL.